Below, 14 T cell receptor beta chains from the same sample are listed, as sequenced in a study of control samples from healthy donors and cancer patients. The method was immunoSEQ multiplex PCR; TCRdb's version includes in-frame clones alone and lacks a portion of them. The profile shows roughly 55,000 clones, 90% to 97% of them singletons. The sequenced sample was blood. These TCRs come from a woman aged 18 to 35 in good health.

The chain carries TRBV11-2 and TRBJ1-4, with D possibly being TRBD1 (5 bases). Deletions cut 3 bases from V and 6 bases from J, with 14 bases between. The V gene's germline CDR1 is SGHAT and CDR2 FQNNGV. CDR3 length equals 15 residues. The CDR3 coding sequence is TGTGCCAGCAGCTTTGGAGACAGAAGGGATGAAAAACTGTTTTTT. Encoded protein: CASSFGDRRDEKLFF.

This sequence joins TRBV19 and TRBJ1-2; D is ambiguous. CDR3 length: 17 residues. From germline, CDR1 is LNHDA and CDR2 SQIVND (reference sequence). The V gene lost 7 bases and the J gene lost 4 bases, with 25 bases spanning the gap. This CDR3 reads CASTDSPSGVQSYGYTF. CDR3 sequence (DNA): TGTGCCAGTACCGATTCCCCAAGCGGGGTGCAGTCCTATGGCTACACCTTC. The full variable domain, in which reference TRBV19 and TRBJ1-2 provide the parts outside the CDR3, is DGGITQSPKYLFRKEGQNVTLSCEQNLNHDAMYWYRQDPGQGLRLIYYSQIVNDFQKGDIAEGYSVSREKKESFPLTVTSAQKNPTAFYLCASTDSPSGVQSYGYTFGSGTRLTVV.

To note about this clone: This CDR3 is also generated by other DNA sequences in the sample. The CDR3 loop is CASSEAPEGTEAFF. CDR3 DNA: TGTGCCAGCAGTGAAGCTCCAGAGGGCACTGAAGCTTTCTTT. The V call is TRBV6-1, the J call TRBJ1-1; D call uncertain. V was trimmed by 0 bases and J by 4 bases, leaving 9 bases between them. In germline, CDR1 is MNHNS, CDR2 SASEGT. This CDR3 has 14 amino acids.

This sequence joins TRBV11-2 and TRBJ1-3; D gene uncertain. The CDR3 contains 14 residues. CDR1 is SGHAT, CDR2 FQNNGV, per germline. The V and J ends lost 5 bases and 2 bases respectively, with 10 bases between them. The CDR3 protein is CASSPNRAGNTIYF. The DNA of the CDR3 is TGTGCCAGCAGCCCGAATCGAGCTGGAAACACCATATATTTT.

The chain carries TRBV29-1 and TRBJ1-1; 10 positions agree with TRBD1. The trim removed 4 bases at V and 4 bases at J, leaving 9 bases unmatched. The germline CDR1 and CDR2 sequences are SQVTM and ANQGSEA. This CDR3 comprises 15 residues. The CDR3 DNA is TGCAGCGTTGGGACGCGGGACAGGGGTCCCACTGAAGCTTTCTTT. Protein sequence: CSVGTRDRGPTEAFF.

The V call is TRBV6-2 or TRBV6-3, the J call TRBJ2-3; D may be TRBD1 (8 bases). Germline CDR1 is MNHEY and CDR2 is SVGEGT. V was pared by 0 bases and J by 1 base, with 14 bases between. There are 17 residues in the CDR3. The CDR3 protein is CASSYSATGGGTDTQYF. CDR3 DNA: TGTGCCAGCAGTTACTCTGCTACAGGGGGGGGCACAGATACGCAGTATTTT.

In DNA form, the CDR3 reads TGTGCCAGCAGGCGGGAAAATCAGCCCCAGCATTTT. As protein: CASRRENQPQHF. The V call is TRBV2, the J call TRBJ1-5; D not resolved. Germline V gives CDR1 SNHLY, CDR2 FYNNEI. CDR3 length: 12 amino acids. V was clipped by 6 bases and J by 4 bases, with 7 bases between them. Looking up the rest from reference TRBV2 and TRBJ1-5 gives the full variable domain: EPEVTQTPSHQVTQMGQEVILRCVPISNHLYFYWYRQILGQKVEFLVSFYNNEISEKSEIFDDQFSVERPDGSNFTLKIRSTKLEDSAMYFCASRRENQPQHFGDGTRLSIL.

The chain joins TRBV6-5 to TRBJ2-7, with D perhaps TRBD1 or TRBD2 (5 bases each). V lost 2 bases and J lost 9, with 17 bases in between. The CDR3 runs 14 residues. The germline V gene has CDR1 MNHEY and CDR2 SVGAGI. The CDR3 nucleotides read TGTGCCAGCAGTTACAATTCCGGGGACGTCCGGCAGTACTTC. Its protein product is CASSYNSGDVRQYF.

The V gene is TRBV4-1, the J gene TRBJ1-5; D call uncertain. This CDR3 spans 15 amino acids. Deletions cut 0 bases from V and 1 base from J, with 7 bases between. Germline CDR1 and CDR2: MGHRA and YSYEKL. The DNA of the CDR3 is TGCGCCAGCAGCCAAGACGGGTACAGCAATCAGCCCCAGCATTTT. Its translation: CASSQDGYSNQPQHF.

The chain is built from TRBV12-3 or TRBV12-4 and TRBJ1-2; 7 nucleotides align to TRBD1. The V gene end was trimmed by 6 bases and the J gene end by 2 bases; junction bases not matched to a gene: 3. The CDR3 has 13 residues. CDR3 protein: CASSSQGNYGYTF. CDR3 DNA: TGTGCCAGCAGCTCACAGGGGAACTATGGCTACACCTTC.

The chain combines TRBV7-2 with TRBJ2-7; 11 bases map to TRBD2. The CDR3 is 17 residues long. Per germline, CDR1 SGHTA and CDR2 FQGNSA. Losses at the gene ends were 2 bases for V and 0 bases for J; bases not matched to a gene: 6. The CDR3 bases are TGTGCCAGCAGCTTAAAACTAGCGGGGGCGAGCTCCTACGAGCAGTACTTC. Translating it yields CASSLKLAGASSYEQYF.

CDR3 DNA: TGTGCCAGCGGACGGACAGACCTGAACACTGAAGCTTTCTTT. Its translation: CASGRTDLNTEAFF. The V and J genes are TRBV5-6 and TRBJ1-1; D is perhaps TRBD1 (6 bases). V was pared by 7 bases and J by 0 bases, with 13 bases between. Germline V gene sequence: CDR1 SGHDT, CDR2 YYEEEE. The CDR3 covers 14 residues.

The CDR3 is CAISDEADRNYGYTF. CDR3 sequence (DNA): TGTGCCATTTCCGACGAGGCAGACAGAAACTATGGCTACACCTTC. The gene calls are TRBV27 and TRBJ1-2, with D maybe TRBD1 (5 bases). The CDR3 is 15 amino acids. The V and J ends lost 10 bases and 2 bases respectively, with 20 bases between them. Germline V gene lookup returns CDR1 MNHEY and CDR2 SMNVEV (reference sequence).

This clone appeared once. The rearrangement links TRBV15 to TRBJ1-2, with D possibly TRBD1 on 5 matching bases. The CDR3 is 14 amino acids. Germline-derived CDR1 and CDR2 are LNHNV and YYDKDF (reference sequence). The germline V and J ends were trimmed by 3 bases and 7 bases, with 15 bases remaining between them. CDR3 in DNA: TGTGCCACCAGCAGGTCGGCAGGGTGGTCTGGCTACACCTTC. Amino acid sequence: CATSRSAGWSGYTF.